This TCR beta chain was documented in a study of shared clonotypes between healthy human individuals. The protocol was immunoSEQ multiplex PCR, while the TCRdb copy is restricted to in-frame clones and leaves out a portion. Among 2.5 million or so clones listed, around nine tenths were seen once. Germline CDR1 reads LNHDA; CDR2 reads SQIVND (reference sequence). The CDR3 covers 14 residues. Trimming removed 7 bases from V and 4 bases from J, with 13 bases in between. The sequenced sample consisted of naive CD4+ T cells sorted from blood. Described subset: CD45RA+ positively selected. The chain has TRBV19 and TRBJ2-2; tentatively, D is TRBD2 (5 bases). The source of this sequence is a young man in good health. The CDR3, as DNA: TGTGCCAGTACGGAGGCACGGGGCACCGGGGAGCTGTTTTTT. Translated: CASTEARGTGELFF. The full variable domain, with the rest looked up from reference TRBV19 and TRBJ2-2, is DGGITQSPKYLFRKEGQNVTLSCEQNLNHDAMYWYRQDPGQGLRLIYYSQIVNDFQKGDIAEGYSVSREKKESFPLTVTSAQKNPTAFYLCASTEARGTGELFFGEGSRLTVL.